This T cell receptor beta chain was captured by sequencing in a study of blood T cell repertoires in COVID-19. Study information: Researchers got acute and convalescent COVID-19 samples from the United States, Italy and Spain. PBMCs, B-cell-depleted T cells, or T cells provided the cDNA or gDNA that made up the material.

With 9 bases removed from V and 13 bases from J, the gap between germline ends came to 22 bases. This CDR3 has 13 amino acids. Germline V gene sequence: CDR1 LNHDA, CDR2 SQIVND (reference sequence). Per the original methods: Reference gene primer amplification in the assay estimated nucleated cell counts. The repertoire was sequenced with immunoSEQ multiplex PCR; TCRdb's copy has only in-frame clones and lacks some. V and J calls and clone size come straight from that table; D and trimming were deduced from the DNA. The data show more than 95,000 clones, almost 90% seen once. This rearrangement joins TRBV19 to TRBJ2-1; the D gene is possibly TRBD2 (5 bases). The TCR comes from a human donor in a cohort sampled during active COVID-19. The specimen sequenced was peripheral blood. CDR3 bases: TGTGCCAGCGGGCGAGGGATTCAGTTTGGACAGTTCTTC. It yields the protein CASGRGIQFGQFF.